The source of this T cell receptor (beta chain) is a study of control samples from healthy donors and cancer patients. The method was immunoSEQ multiplex PCR; TCRdb's version includes in-frame clones alone and lacks a portion of them. Among about 160,000 clones listed, more than 85% were seen once. With V trimmed by 4 bases and J by 0 bases, 5 bases remained unmatched. This CDR3 is 16 amino acids long. Germline CDR1 and CDR2: SGHNT and YYREEE (reference sequence). The rearrangement links TRBV5-4 to TRBJ2-2; 8 nucleotides match TRBD1. The receptor comes from a man aged 18 to 30 in good health. The sample was blood. The CDR3 loop reads CASSLGQGTNTGELFF. CDR3 nucleotide sequence: TGTGCCAGCAGCCTAGGACAGGGAACGAACACCGGGGAGCTGTTTTTT.